The 26 T cell receptor beta chains below were found in one sample sequenced in a study of blood T cells in healthy people across ages. PCR was performed a second time for roughly 7 to 11 cycles using a sample-barcoded 5' primer and a J-beta primer mix. In TCRdb, the 5' RACE reads were re-called with MiXCR into one record per CDR3 protein. The table shows 1,300,000 or so distinct CDR3 sequences, with around 55% occurring only once. The specimen was blood. The receptor source for this set is a man younger than 30 in good health.

The genes are TRBV7-2 and TRBJ2-7; possibly TRBD1 for D (6 bases). CDR3 size: 14 residues. V was shortened by 5 bases and J by 2 bases, with 13 bases between the two germline ends. Germline V CDR1 and CDR2: SGHTA, FQGNSA. CDR3 in DNA: TGTGCCAGCAGCACGACAGGAAAGACCTACGAGCAGTACTTC. This gives the protein CASSTTGKTYEQYF.

There are a few counts of this clonotype. This chain uses TRBV4-2 with TRBJ2-7; 7 positions agree with TRBD2. Germline trimming cut 0 bases from V and 5 bases from J; bases unmatched to any gene: 10. CDR3 length: 16 amino acids. From germline, CDR1 is LGHNA and CDR2 YNFKEQ. The CDR3 here is CASSQERGPGRNEQYF. The CDR3 DNA reads as TGTGCCAGCAGCCAAGAAAGGGGACCCGGGAGGAACGAGCAGTACTTC.

The chain carries TRBV6-2 or TRBV6-3 and TRBJ1-5; D is undetermined. The CDR3 has 15 residues. The germline V gene encodes CDR1 MNHEY and CDR2 SVGEGT. Trimming stripped 6 bases from V and 2 bases from J, with 14 bases between. The CDR3: CASSPFGTGNQPQHF. The CDR3 coding sequence is TGTGCCAGCAGCCCGTTCGGCACTGGCAATCAGCCCCAGCATTTT.

This clonotype was counted only a few times. This chain links TRBV29-1 with TRBJ2-7; D remains unclear. Germline V gene data show CDR1 as SQVTM and CDR2 as ANQGSEA. The CDR3 is 14 residues long. V was trimmed by 4 bases and J by 0 bases, leaving 13 bases between them. The CDR3 loop is CSVAGVPYSYEQYF. The DNA of the CDR3 is TGCAGCGTTGCAGGAGTTCCGTACTCCTACGAGCAGTACTTC.

V gene TRBV9 combines with J gene TRBJ2-3; no firm D call. The CDR3 sequence is 14 residues long. CDR1 SGDLS and CDR2 YYNGEE come from the germline V gene. The germline V and J ends were trimmed by 7 bases and 1 base, with 13 bases remaining between them. This chain's CDR3 is CASAYGSRTDTQYF. CDR3 coding DNA: TGTGCCAGCGCCTATGGTTCCCGCACAGATACGCAGTATTTT.

The rearrangement uses TRBV28 and TRBJ2-7; 9 nucleotides agree with TRBD1. The CDR3 totals 13 residues. V lost 7 bases and J lost 4; bases outside the gene matches: 5. Germline V gene lookup returns CDR1 MDHEN and CDR2 SYDVKM. The CDR3 region has the DNA TGTGCCAGCACCGGGACAGGGCTGTACGAGCAGTACTTC. Protein sequence: CASTGTGLYEQYF. The complete variable domain, with remaining parts taken from reference TRBV28 and TRBJ2-7, reads DVKVTQSSRYLVKRTGEKVFLECVQDMDHENMFWYRQDPGLGLRLIYFSYDVKMKEKGDIPEGYSVSREKKERFSLILESASTNQTSMYLCASTGTGLYEQYFGPGTRLTVT.

The sample holds one count of this clonotype. The V call is TRBV9, the J call TRBJ1-4; 9 bases line up with TRBD1. This CDR3 has 16 amino acids. Per germline, CDR1 SGDLS and CDR2 YYNGEE. With V trimmed by 4 bases and J by 4 bases, 8 bases remained unmatched. The CDR3 protein is CASSPGTGIGNEKLFF. DNA for the CDR3: TGTGCCAGCAGCCCGGGGACAGGGATCGGTAATGAAAAACTGTTTTTT.

CDR3 amino acids: CSAQSPGTQKQFF. The CDR3 DNA is TGCAGTGCGCAGAGTCCCGGGACCCAGAAGCAGTTCTTC. The J gene is TRBJ2-1, the V gene TRBV20-1; D possibly matches TRBD1 or TRBD2 (5 bases each). The length of the CDR3 is 13 residues. V was shortened by 6 bases and J by 11 bases, with 20 bases between the two germline ends. Germline assignment: CDR1 DFQATT and CDR2 SNEGSKA (reference sequence).

V and J are TRBV6-1 and TRBJ1-1, with unresolved D. Germline values: CDR1 MNHNS, CDR2 SASEGT. The CDR3 is 13 amino acids. Trimming took off 6 bases at V and 4 bases at J, with 12 bases between the two ends. CDR3 sequence (DNA): TGTGCCAGCAGGCTGGACGGCCTCACTGAAGCTTTCTTT. Protein: CASRLDGLTEAFF.

The rearrangement uses TRBV10-2 and TRBJ1-1, with D hard to call. This CDR3 comprises 14 residues. V lost 4 bases to trimming and J lost 0 bases, with 9 bases between them. Per germline, CDR1 WSHSY and CDR2 SAAADI. Written as DNA, the CDR3 is TGCGCCAGCAGTGGGGCAATGATGAACACTGAAGCTTTCTTT. Amino acid sequence: CASSGAMMNTEAFF.

V is TRBV5-1 and J is TRBJ1-4; a weak D match, TRBD1 (5 bases). Germline CDR1 and CDR2: SGHRS and YFSETQ. The CDR3 has 14 residues. Trimming removed 5 bases at V and 8 bases at J, with 16 bases between. The CDR3 loop is CASRAVGDGEKLFF. The DNA for the CDR3 is TGCGCCAGCAGAGCCGTGGGGGACGGGGAAAAACTGTTTTTT.

This clonotype was seen a handful of times. The CDR3 loop reads CASSPGTSGASEQYF. For the CDR3, the DNA is TGTGCCAGCAGTCCTGGGACTAGCGGGGCCTCCGAGCAGTACTTC. The chain couples TRBV12-3 or TRBV12-4 to TRBJ2-5, with 13 bases identical to TRBD2. Matching the DNA end better, TRBJ2-7 makes the J call doubtful. This CDR3 is 15 amino acids long.

In DNA, the CDR3 is TGTGCCACCAGCAGCCCCGTGTCGGTGAAGCAGTATTTT. It is translated as CATSSPVSVKQYF. The V gene is TRBV15, the J gene TRBJ2-3; D gene unclear. CDR1 is LNHNV and CDR2 is YYDKDF in the germline V gene (reference sequence). This CDR3 contains 13 residues. Trimming left V 3 bases short and J 11 bases short, with 15 bases between. Looking up the rest from reference TRBV15 and TRBJ2-3 gives the full variable domain: DAMVIQNPRYQVTQFGKPVTLSCSQTLNHNVMYWYQQKSSQAPKLLFHYYDKDFNNEADTPDNFQSRRPNTSFCFLDIRSPGLGDTAMYLCATSSPVSVKQYFGPGTRLTVL.

This clonotype was seen only a few times. The chain combines TRBV6-5 with TRBJ2-4, with TRBD2 identical over 7 bases. This CDR3 region has 15 residues. The V gene's germline CDR1 is MNHEY and CDR2 SVGAGI. J gave up 8 bases and V 0 bases, and 7 bases lay outside the gene matches. CDR3 protein: CASSYSGGRGYIQYF. In nucleotides, the CDR3 is TGTGCCAGCAGTTACTCCGGCGGGAGAGGGTACATTCAGTACTTC.

J is TRBJ1-2 and V is TRBV29-1; possible D gene TRBD1, 5 bases. This CDR3 contains 13 residues. Germline V lookup: CDR1 SQVTM, CDR2 ANQGSEA. Trimming removed 2 bases at V and 7 bases at J, with 14 bases between. The CDR3 nucleotides are TGCAGCGTTGAATATCAGGGAGAGGGTGGCTACACCTTC. Its protein product is CSVEYQGEGGYTF.

The genes are TRBV9 and TRBJ2-5; 7 bases match TRBD1. The CDR3 is made up of 15 amino acids. V trimming: 0 bases; J trimming: 5 bases; junction bases outside the gene matches: 7. Germline CDR1 and CDR2: SGDLS and YYNGEE. CDR3 region: CASSVDYRGVETQYF. The DNA of the CDR3 is TGTGCCAGCAGCGTAGATTACAGGGGAGTTGAGACCCAGTACTTC.

This rearrangement joins TRBV12-3 or TRBV12-4 to TRBJ1-2, with D possibly matching TRBD1 (6 bases). V lost 6 bases and J lost 8, with 16 bases in between. The CDR3 covers 13 residues. The DNA for the CDR3 is TGTGCCAGCAGGCCCGGGGGCGTAAGGGGCTACACCTTC. It translates to CASRPGGVRGYTF.

V gene TRBV20-1 combines with J gene TRBJ2-3, with unresolved D. The CDR3 runs 15 residues. Per the germline V gene, CDR1 is DFQATT and CDR2 is SNEGSKA (reference sequence). The V end was cut by 3 bases, the J end by 0 bases, with 13 bases between. DNA for the CDR3: TGCAGTGCTAGGAGATCCTCTGGGAGCACAGATACGCAGTATTTT. Encoded protein: CSARRSSGSTDTQYF.

The chain recombines TRBV6-1 with TRBJ1-6; possibly TRBD1 for D (5 bases). This CDR3 comprises 11 residues. V lost 8 bases and J 17 bases, leaving 16 bases between the germline ends. CDR1 MNHNS and CDR2 SASEGT come from the germline V gene. CDR3 in amino acids: CASRAGLRVHF. The DNA of the CDR3 is TGTGCCAGCCGGGCAGGGCTCCGCGTCCACTTT.

V and J are TRBV6-5 and TRBJ2-4; TRBD2 aligns across 14 bases. The J call may be incorrect, as the DNA end agrees better with TRBJ2-7. The CDR3 is 15 residues long. CDR1 and CDR2 (germline): MNHEY, SVGAGI. The CDR3: CASSMGLAGVHEQYF. The CDR3 nucleotides read TGTGCCAGCAGCATGGGACTAGCGGGAGTCCACGAGCAGTACTTC.

This clonotype was detected a few times. The CDR3 sequence is CASSQTSGTNEQFF. For the CDR3, the DNA is TGTGCCAGCAGCCAGACTAGCGGGACGAATGAGCAGTTCTTC. V and J are TRBV13 and TRBJ2-1; 11 bases are a match to TRBD2. The V gene end was trimmed by 5 bases and the J gene end by 7 bases; junction bases not matched to a gene: 4. CDR1 and CDR2 from the germline V gene are PRHDT and FYEKMQ (reference sequence). The CDR3 runs 14 residues.

This chain joins TRBV6-2 or TRBV6-3 and TRBJ1-2, with no clear D. The CDR3 is made up of 13 amino acids. Trimming took off 8 bases at V and 4 bases at J, with 14 bases between the two ends. The germline gives CDR1 MNHEY, CDR2 SVGEGT. The CDR3 here is CASATGQIYGYTF. CDR3 DNA: TGTGCCAGCGCGACGGGCCAGATCTATGGCTACACCTTC.

DNA of the CDR3: TGCGCCAGCAGCCAAGACGGTTATATGCCGGACAGGGGGATTGTTAGGGGCTACACCTTC. Its translation: CASSQDGYMPDRGIVRGYTF. This chain uses TRBV4-1 with TRBJ1-2, with 10 bases aligning to TRBD1. The CDR3 loop spans 20 amino acids. CDR1 is MGHRA, CDR2 YSYEKL, per germline. V shed 0 bases and J 8 bases; nucleotides not matched to a gene: 21.

This clonotype was detected only a few times. One junction end disagrees with the germline gene, perhaps due to a read error. The chain combines TRBV7-7 with TRBJ2-1; no firm D call. Germline V gene lookup returns CDR1 SSHAT and CDR2 FNYEAQ (reference sequence). The CDR3 extends over 16 amino acids. In nucleotides, the CDR3 is TGTGCTAGCAGCCCCAGCAGAGGAAGCTCCTACAATGAGCAGTTCTTC. Its protein product is CASSPSRGSSYNEQFF.

This chain joins TRBV6-2 or TRBV6-3 and TRBJ1-1, with D unclear. In germline, CDR1 is MNHEY, CDR2 SVGEGT. V lost 7 bases, J lost 8 bases, and 11 bases lay in between. This CDR3 contains 11 residues. CDR3 coding DNA: TGTGCCAGCAATTTCGGGCAGGAAGCTTTCTTT. It codes for CASNFGQEAFF.

J is TRBJ2-7 and V is TRBV5-1; D possibly uses TRBD1 or TRBD2 (5 bases each). The CDR3 contains 17 residues. Deletions cut 1 base from V and 4 bases from J, with 21 bases between. The germline CDR1 and CDR2 sequences are SGHRS and YFSETQ. In DNA form, the CDR3 reads TGCGCCAGCAGCTTGACCGCGACAGCCATCAGCGGATACGAGCAGTACTTC. Translating gives CASSLTATAISGYEQYF.